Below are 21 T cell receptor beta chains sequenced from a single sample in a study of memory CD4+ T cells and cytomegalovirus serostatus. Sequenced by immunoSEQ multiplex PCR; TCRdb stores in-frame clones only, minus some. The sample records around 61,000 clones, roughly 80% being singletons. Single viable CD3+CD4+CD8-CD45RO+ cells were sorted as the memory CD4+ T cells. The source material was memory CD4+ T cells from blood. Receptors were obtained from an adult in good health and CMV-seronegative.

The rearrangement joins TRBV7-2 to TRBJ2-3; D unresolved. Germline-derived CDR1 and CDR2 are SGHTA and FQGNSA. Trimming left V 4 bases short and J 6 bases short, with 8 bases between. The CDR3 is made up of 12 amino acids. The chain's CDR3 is CASSSFRDTQYF. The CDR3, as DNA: TGTGCCAGCAGCTCTTTTCGGGATACGCAGTATTTT.

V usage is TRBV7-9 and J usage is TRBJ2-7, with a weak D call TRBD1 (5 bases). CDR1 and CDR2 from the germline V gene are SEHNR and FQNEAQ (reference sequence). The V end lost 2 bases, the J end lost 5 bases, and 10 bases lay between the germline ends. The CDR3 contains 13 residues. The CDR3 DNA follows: TGTGCCAGCAGCTTAAGCAGGGCCAACGAGCAGTACTTC. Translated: CASSLSRANEQYF.

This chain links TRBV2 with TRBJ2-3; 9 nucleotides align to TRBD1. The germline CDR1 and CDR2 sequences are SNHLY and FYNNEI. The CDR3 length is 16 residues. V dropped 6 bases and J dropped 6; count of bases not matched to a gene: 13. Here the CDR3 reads CASRHPGQGADDTQYF. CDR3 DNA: TGTGCCAGCAGACATCCGGGACAGGGAGCAGACGATACGCAGTATTTT.

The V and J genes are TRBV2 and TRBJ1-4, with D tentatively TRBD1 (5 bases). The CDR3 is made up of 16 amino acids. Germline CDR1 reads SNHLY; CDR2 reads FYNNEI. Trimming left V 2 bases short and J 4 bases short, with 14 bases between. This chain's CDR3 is CASSELRGANNEKLFF. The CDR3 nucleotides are TGTGCCAGCAGTGAATTACGAGGGGCCAATAATGAAAAACTGTTTTTT.

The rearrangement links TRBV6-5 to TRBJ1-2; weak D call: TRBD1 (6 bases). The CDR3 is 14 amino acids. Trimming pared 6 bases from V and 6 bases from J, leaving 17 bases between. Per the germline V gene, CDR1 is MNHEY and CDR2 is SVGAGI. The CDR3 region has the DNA TGTGCCAGCAGCAAAATGGGGGGGGCTGATGGCTACACCTTC. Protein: CASSKMGGADGYTF.

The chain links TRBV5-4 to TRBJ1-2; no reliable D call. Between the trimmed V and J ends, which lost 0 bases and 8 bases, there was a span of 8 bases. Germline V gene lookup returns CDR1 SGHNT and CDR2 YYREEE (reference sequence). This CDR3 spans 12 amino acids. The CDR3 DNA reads TGTGCCAGCAGCTTGGAGGTAGGCGGCTACACCTTC. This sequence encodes CASSLEVGGYTF. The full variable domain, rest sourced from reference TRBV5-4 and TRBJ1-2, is ETGVTQSPTHLIKTRGQQVTLRCSSQSGHNTVSWYQQALGQGPQFIFQYYREEENGRGNFPPRFSGLQFPNYSSELNVNALELDDSALYLCASSLEVGGYTFGSGTRLTVV.

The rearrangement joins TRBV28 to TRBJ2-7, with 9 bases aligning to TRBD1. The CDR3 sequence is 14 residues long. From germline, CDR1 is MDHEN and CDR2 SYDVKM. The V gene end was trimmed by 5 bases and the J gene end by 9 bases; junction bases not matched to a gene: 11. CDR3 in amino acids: CASSPPGQGLGQYF. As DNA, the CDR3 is TGTGCCAGCAGTCCTCCGGGACAGGGTTTGGGGCAGTACTTC.

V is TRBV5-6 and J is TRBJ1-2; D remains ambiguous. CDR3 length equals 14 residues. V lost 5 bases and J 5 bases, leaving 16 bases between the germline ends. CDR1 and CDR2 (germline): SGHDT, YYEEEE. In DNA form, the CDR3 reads TGTGCCAGCAGAACTGCCAGCCACCCTTATGGCTACACCTTC. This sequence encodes CASRTASHPYGYTF.

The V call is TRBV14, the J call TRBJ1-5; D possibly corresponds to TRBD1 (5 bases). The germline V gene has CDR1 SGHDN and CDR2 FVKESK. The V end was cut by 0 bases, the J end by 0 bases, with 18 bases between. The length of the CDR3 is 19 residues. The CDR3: CASSQEGRQGLYSNQPQHF. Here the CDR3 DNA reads TGTGCCAGCAGCCAAGAGGGGAGGCAGGGCCTATATAGCAATCAGCCCCAGCATTTT.

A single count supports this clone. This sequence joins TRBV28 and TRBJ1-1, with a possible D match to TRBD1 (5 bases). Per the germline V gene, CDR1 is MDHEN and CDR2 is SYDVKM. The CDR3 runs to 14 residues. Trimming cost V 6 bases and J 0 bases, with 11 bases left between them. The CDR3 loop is CASRQRGLNTEAFF. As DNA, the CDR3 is TGTGCCAGCAGGCAAAGGGGACTGAACACTGAAGCTTTCTTT.

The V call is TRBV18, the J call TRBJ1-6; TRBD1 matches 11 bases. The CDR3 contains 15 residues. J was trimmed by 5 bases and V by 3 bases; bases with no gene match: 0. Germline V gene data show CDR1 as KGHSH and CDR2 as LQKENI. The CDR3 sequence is CASSPGQGDNSPLHF. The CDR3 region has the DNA TGTGCCAGCTCACCGGGACAGGGGGATAATTCACCCCTCCACTTT.

The CDR3 coding sequence is TGTGCCAGCAGCTTATCCGGGGGGTCTGTGGCAGAGACCCAGTACTTC. Translating gives CASSLSGGSVAETQYF. This rearrangement joins TRBV7-3 to TRBJ2-5, with 7 bases fitting TRBD2. The germline V gene has CDR1 SGHTA and CDR2 FQGTGA. V gave up 2 bases and J gave up 4 bases; unmatched junction bases: 10. CDR3 size: 16 residues.

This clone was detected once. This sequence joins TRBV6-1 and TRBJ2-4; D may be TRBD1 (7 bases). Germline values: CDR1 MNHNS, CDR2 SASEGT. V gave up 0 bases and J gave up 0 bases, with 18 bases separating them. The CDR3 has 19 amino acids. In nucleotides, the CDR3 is TGTGCCAGCAGTGAAGCGGCAGGGGGACTCCCACTAGCCAAAAACATTCAGTACTTC. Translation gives CASSEAAGGLPLAKNIQYF.

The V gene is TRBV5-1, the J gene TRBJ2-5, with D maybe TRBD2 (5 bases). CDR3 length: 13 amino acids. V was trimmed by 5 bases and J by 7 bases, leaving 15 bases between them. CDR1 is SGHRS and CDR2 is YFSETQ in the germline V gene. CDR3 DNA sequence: TGCGCCAGCAGTTGGACTCCGGATGGGACCCAGTACTTC. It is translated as CASSWTPDGTQYF.

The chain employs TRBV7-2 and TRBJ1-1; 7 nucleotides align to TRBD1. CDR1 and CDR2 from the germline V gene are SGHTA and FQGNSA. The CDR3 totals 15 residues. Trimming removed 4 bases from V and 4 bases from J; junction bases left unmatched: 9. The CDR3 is CASSYLNRGGTEAFF. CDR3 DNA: TGTGCCAGCAGCTATTTGAACAGGGGAGGCACTGAAGCTTTCTTT. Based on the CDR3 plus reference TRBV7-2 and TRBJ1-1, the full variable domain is GAGVSQSPSNKVTEKGKDVELRCDPISGHTALYWYRQSLGQGLEFLIYFQGNSAPDKSGLPSDRFSAERTGGSVSTLTIQRTQQEDSAVYLCASSYLNRGGTEAFFGQGTRLTVV.

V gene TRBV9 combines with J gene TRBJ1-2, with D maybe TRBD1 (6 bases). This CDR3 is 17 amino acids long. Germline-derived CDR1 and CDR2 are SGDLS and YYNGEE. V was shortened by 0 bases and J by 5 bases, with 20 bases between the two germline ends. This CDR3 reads CASSVDRLGGLTYGYTF. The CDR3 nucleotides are TGTGCCAGCAGCGTAGACCGTTTGGGGGGCCTCACGTATGGCTACACCTTC. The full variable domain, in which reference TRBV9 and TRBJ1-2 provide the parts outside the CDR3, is DSGVTQTPKHLITATGQRVTLRCSPRSGDLSVYWYQQSLDQGLQFLIQYYNGEERAKGNILERFSAQQFPDLHSELNLSSLELGDSALYFCASSVDRLGGLTYGYTFGSGTRLTVV.

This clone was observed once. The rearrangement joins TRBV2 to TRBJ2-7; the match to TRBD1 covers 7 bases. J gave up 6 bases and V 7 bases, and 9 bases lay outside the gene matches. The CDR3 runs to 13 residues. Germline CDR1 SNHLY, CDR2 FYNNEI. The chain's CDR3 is CASKVRGPGEQYF. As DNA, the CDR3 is TGTGCCAGCAAAGTAAGGGGGCCTGGCGAGCAGTACTTC.

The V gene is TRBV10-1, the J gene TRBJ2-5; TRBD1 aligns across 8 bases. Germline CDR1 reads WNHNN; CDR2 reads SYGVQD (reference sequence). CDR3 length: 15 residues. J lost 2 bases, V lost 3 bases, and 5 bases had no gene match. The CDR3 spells CASSDQGQEQETQYF. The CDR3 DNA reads TGCGCCAGCAGTGACCAGGGACAGGAACAAGAGACCCAGTACTTC.

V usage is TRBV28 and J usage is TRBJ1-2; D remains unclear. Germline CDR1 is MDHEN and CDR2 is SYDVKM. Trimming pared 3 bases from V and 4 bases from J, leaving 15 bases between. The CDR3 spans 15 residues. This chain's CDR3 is CASSFQDQFGYGYTF. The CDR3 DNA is TGTGCCAGCAGTTTTCAGGACCAATTTGGCTATGGCTACACCTTC.

CDR3 DNA: TGTGCCAGCAGCTATAGGAGGAACACTGAAGCTTTCTTT. Translation: CASSYRRNTEAFF. V gene TRBV28 combines with J gene TRBJ1-1; no clear D. Trimming pared 6 bases from V and 1 base from J, leaving 9 bases between. This CDR3 spans 13 amino acids. Germline V gene lookup returns CDR1 MDHEN and CDR2 SYDVKM.

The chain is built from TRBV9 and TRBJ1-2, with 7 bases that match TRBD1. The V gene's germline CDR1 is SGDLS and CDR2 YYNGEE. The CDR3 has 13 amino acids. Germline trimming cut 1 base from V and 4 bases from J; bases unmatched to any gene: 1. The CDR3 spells CASSVWDSYGYTF. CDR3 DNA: TGTGCCAGCAGCGTATGGGACAGCTATGGCTACACCTTC.